This passage covers 3 T cell receptor beta chains from one sample sequenced in a study of T cells after yellow fever vaccination. A single record per CDR3 protein comes from TCRdb applying MiXCR to the 5' RACE reads. The table includes hundreds of thousands of distinct CDR3 sequences, roughly 12% detected once. The sequences come from PBMCs, collected on the day of the yellow fever booster vaccination. These receptors were obtained from a young man who received the YFV17D yellow fever vaccine.

V usage is TRBV12-3 or TRBV12-4 and J usage is TRBJ2-3; D not resolved. This CDR3 spans 15 amino acids. V was cut by 4 bases and J by 6 bases, with 17 bases left in between. The CDR3 region is CASSSPGSLRDTQYF. The DNA for the CDR3 is TGTGCCAGCAGTTCACCCGGATCCCTGAGGGATACGCAGTATTTT.

This sequence joins TRBV12-3 or TRBV12-4 and TRBJ2-3, with D perhaps TRBD2 (6 bases). Trimming took off 2 bases at V and 0 bases at J, with 12 bases between the two ends. CDR3 length: 16 residues. CDR3 in DNA: TGTGCCAGCAGTTTACGATTAGGAGGGAGCACAGATACGCAGTATTTT. It specifies CASSLRLGGSTDTQYF.

This clonotype was picked up a small number of times. This chain uses TRBV27 with TRBJ2-7, with 10 bases lining up with TRBD2. Trimming took 5 bases from V and 3 from J; bases not matched to a gene: 4. Germline assignment: CDR1 MNHEY and CDR2 SMNVEV (reference sequence). This CDR3 spans 14 amino acids. Here the CDR3 reads CASSQLAGVYEQYF. DNA of the CDR3: TGTGCCAGCAGTCAGCTAGCGGGAGTCTACGAGCAGTACTTC.